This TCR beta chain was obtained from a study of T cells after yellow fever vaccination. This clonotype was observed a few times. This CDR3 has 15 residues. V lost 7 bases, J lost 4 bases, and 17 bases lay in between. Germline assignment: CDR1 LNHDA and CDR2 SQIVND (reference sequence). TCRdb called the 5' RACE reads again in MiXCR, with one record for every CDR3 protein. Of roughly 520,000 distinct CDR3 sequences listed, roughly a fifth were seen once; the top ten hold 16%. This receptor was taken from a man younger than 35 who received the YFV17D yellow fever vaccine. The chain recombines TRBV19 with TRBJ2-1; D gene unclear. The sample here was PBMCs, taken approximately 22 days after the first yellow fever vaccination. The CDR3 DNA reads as TGTGCCAGTACTCCTCGGCTGTCTCCTTACAATGAGCAGTTCTTC. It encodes CASTPRLSPYNEQFF.